The T cell receptor (beta chain) under discussion was sequenced for a study of cytomegalovirus exposure and HLA in healthy donors. The CDR3 has 15 amino acids. CDR1 and CDR2 (germline): KGHSH, LQKENI. The V end lost 3 bases, the J end lost 0 bases, and 6 bases lay between the germline ends. PCR was performed using 60 Vbeta and 13 Jbeta primers. Using immunoSEQ multiplex PCR, the repertoire was profiled, and TCRdb retains in-frame clones only, with some absent. This repertoire comprises 90,000 to 130,000 clones; its ten largest clones make up more than 3%. Specimen: PBMCs. The receptor's source is a man under 40 in good health and CMV-seronegative. V gene TRBV18 combines with J gene TRBJ2-6; a weak D match, TRBD1 (5 bases). CDR3 amino acids: CASSPRDSGANVLTF. The CDR3 DNA reads TGTGCCAGCTCACCCAGGGACTCTGGGGCCAACGTCCTGACTTTC.